This T cell receptor beta chain was identified during a study of T-cell reconstitution after alpha-beta-depleted transplantation in children. Study results and limitations: Expanded graft clones numbering several hundred reportedly gave rise to alpha-beta T cells about two months after transplant.

V shed 5 bases and J 2 bases; nucleotides not matched to a gene: 5. This CDR3 comprises 15 residues. About this clonotype itself: Its antigen remains unidentified.

Unique molecular identifiers were built into the TCRbeta library. TCRdb analysed the PCR reads with MiXCR anew, one entry per CDR3 protein. The table lists over 200,000 distinct CDR3 sequences, approximately 15% of them singletons. The gene calls are TRBV12-3 or TRBV12-4 and TRBJ2-1, with TRBD2 matching 8 bases. Sequenced material: PBMCs, mostly from graft donor cells, taken 360 days after TCRalphabeta/CD19-depleted stem cell transplant. The clonotype was recovered from a male patient between 2 and 10 years old who had a stem cell transplant for acute lymphoblastic leukemia, so the T cells may come from the graft donor. The CDR3 coding sequence is TGTGCCAGCAGTCTACTAGCGGTAACCTACAATGAGCAGTTCTTC. Amino acid sequence: CASSLLAVTYNEQFF.